One TCR beta chain is described in this entry. From the RT-PCR reads, TCRdb called clonotypes with MiXCR, one entry per CDR3 protein. The sample records hundreds of thousands of distinct CDR3 sequences, roughly 10% being singletons. The source of the sample is a study of response to subunit inactivated influenza vaccine. The ends lost 5 bases at V and 2 bases at J; junction bases unmatched: 3. CDR3 length equals 14 residues. Germline V CDR1 and CDR2: KGHSH, LQKENI. The same data also went into a second study, on T cells expressing NK-cell markers. That source adds: With UMIs, 5'RACE template switching was used to make TCR beta cDNA. The TCR beta repertoires were obtained from sorted CD3+CD56+NKG2C+, CD3+CD56+NKG2C- and CD3+CD56-NKG2C+ T cells. HCMV seropositivity characterized seven of the eight sequenced donors, and seronegativity one.

The sequencing here drew on PBMCs from blood, taken on the day of vaccination. The V and J genes are TRBV18 and TRBJ2-5; 9 positions match TRBD1. The TCR originated in a man over 45 who received an inactivated influenza vaccine. The CDR3 sequence is CASSAGTGQETQYF. In nucleotides, the CDR3 is TGTGCCAGCTCAGCTGGGACAGGGCAAGAGACCCAGTACTTC.